A single sample gave rise to the 32 T cell receptor beta chains below, sequenced in a study of cytomegalovirus exposure and HLA in healthy donors. The PCR contained 60 Vbeta and 13 Jbeta primers. The table came from immunoSEQ multiplex PCR; TCRdb's copy has only in-frame clones and leaves some out. Of roughly 97,000 clones in the sample, less than 9.5% were seen once. The sequencing input was PBMCs. Source of these receptors: a man in his fifties or sixties in good health and CMV-seropositive.

There are a few counts of this clone. The genes are TRBV27 and TRBJ2-3, with D perhaps TRBD2 (6 bases). Deletions cut 2 bases from V and 6 bases from J, with 18 bases between. The germline CDR1 and CDR2 sequences are MNHEY and SMNVEV (reference sequence). The CDR3 consists of 16 residues. CDR3 loop: CASSLGGPAHTDTQYF. The CDR3 bases are TGTGCCAGCAGTTTAGGAGGGCCCGCACATACGGATACGCAGTATTTT.

The chain joins TRBV19 to TRBJ1-4; TRBD1 matches 9 bases. J was trimmed by 8 bases and V by 4 bases; bases with no gene match: 8. Germline lookup yields CDR1 LNHDA and CDR2 SQIVND (reference sequence). The CDR3 consists of 15 residues. The CDR3 bases are TGTGCCAGTAGTACCCGGACAGGGGTGAGAGAAAAACTGTTTTTT. It specifies CASSTRTGVREKLFF.

The rearrangement uses TRBV6-1 and TRBJ1-4; TRBD1 agrees at 8 bases. The CDR3 is made up of 15 amino acids. Unmatched junction bases numbered 9, after V lost 7 bases and J lost 5 bases. Germline CDR1 and CDR2: MNHNS and SASEGT. For the CDR3, the DNA is TGTGCCAGCATGCTGCAGGGGGCTGGCAATGAAAAACTGTTTTTT. Translating it yields CASMLQGAGNEKLFF.

The chain links TRBV11-2 to TRBJ2-3; weak D call: TRBD1 (6 bases). Germline V gene sequence: CDR1 SGHAT, CDR2 FQNNGV. The CDR3 length is 16 residues. V was clipped by 0 bases and J by 6 bases, with 16 bases between them. The CDR3 DNA sequence: TGTGCCAGCAGCTTAGATTCATGGGGGCTAGGCGATACGCAGTATTTT. This codes for CASSLDSWGLGDTQYF.

This clone showed up many times. V usage is TRBV30 and J usage is TRBJ2-2, with 9 bases fitting TRBD2. The V segment lost 2 bases and the J segment 5 bases; nucleotides outside the gene matches: 3. CDR1 GTSNPN and CDR2 SVGIG come from the germline V gene (reference sequence). There are 14 residues in the CDR3. The CDR3, as DNA: TGTGCCTGGAGTACGGGACTAGCAACCGGGGAGCTGTTTTTT. This encodes CAWSTGLATGELFF.

This clone was detected only a few times. The chain employs TRBV7-9 and TRBJ1-5; D gene uncertain. Germline CDR1 reads SEHNR; CDR2 reads FQNEAQ (reference sequence). The length of the CDR3 is 13 residues. Trimming stripped 1 base from V and 5 bases from J, with 6 bases between. The CDR3 DNA sequence: TGTGCCAGCAGCTTAGACGGGTATCAGCCCCAGCATTTT. Its translation: CASSLDGYQPQHF. Variable domain in full (rest from reference TRBV7-9 and TRBJ1-5): DTGVSQNPRHKITKRGQNVTFRCDPISEHNRLYWYRQTLGQGPEFLTYFQNEAQLEKSRLLSDRFSAERPKGSFSTLEIQRTEQGDSAMYLCASSLDGYQPQHFGDGTRLSIL.

The J gene is TRBJ2-6, the V gene TRBV28; D perhaps matches TRBD1 (5 bases). The CDR3 runs 17 residues. V was trimmed by 3 bases and J by 0 bases, leaving 12 bases between them. CDR1 and CDR2 from the germline V gene are MDHEN and SYDVKM. The CDR3 region has the DNA TGTGCCAGCAGTTTGGCAGGGTGGTACTCTGGGGCCAACGTCCTGACTTTC. Its protein is CASSLAGWYSGANVLTF.

This clone turned up a few times. The chain combines TRBV6-1 with TRBJ1-4, with 8 bases fitting TRBD1. CDR3 size: 18 residues. V shed 1 base and J 8 bases; nucleotides not matched to a gene: 15. The germline CDR1 and CDR2 sequences are MNHNS and SASEGT. The CDR3 DNA reads as TGTGCCAGCAGTGAAGTAAAGGGAGGCAGGGGGCGGGTCGAAAAACTGTTTTTT. This gives the protein CASSEVKGGRGRVEKLFF.

This clone was counted a few times. The chain couples TRBV30 to TRBJ2-1; 7 positions agree with TRBD2. Germline loops: CDR1 GTSNPN, CDR2 SVGIG (reference sequence). The CDR3 is made up of 13 amino acids. With 5 bases clipped from V and 3 bases from J, the junction kept 4 bases outside the gene matches. The CDR3 sequence: CAWETSRYNEQFF. The DNA of the CDR3 is TGTGCCTGGGAGACTAGCCGCTACAATGAGCAGTTCTTC.

This clone was counted between two and nine times. The chain couples TRBV2 to TRBJ1-5; 12 nucleotides align to TRBD1. Trimming at V came to 6 bases and at J to 4 bases, leaving 1 base not matched to a gene. The CDR3 extends over 14 amino acids. The germline gives CDR1 SNHLY, CDR2 FYNNEI. The CDR3 spells CASRGQGANQPQHF. The CDR3 DNA reads TGTGCCAGCAGGGGACAGGGGGCGAATCAGCCCCAGCATTTT.

The V gene is TRBV6-5, the J gene TRBJ1-1; D unresolved. This CDR3 region has 14 residues. Deletions cut 0 bases from V and 1 base from J, with 6 bases between. Germline loops: CDR1 MNHEY, CDR2 SVGAGI. CDR3 region: CASSYSEGNTEAFF. The DNA of the CDR3 is TGTGCCAGCAGTTACTCGGAGGGGAACACTGAAGCTTTCTTT.

With respect to this clone: Sequence at one end of the junction differs from germline and may be a read error. The gene calls are TRBV2 and TRBJ1-2; 9 bases are shared with TRBD1. The CDR3 totals 14 residues. CDR1 SNHLY and CDR2 FYNNEI come from the germline V gene. The CDR3 here is CASSDTGGYYGCTF. The CDR3 nucleotides read TGTGCCAGCAGCGATACAGGGGGCTACTATGGCTGCACCTTC.

The chain recombines TRBV6-5 with TRBJ2-5, with 10 bases aligning to TRBD1. Germline V gene lookup returns CDR1 MNHEY and CDR2 SVGAGI. The CDR3 consists of 16 residues. Losses at the gene ends were 0 bases for V and 9 bases for J; bases not matched to a gene: 10. CDR3 bases: TGTGCCAGCAGTTACTCAAGGACAGGGGGTCTGACGGCCCAGTACTTC. Translating gives CASSYSRTGGLTAQYF.

The chain uses TRBV7-2 and TRBJ2-7, with 7 bases lining up with TRBD1. V trimming: 5 bases; J trimming: 2 bases; junction bases outside the gene matches: 15. CDR3 length: 17 residues. In germline, CDR1 is SGHTA, CDR2 FQGNSA. The DNA of the CDR3 is TGTGCCAGCAGCCAGCGAGGGGGCTCATTCTCTCCCTACGAGCAGTACTTC. Translating it yields CASSQRGGSFSPYEQYF.

Only a few counts were recorded for this clone. The chain uses TRBV30 and TRBJ1-3; 7 positions match TRBD1. V dropped 2 bases and J dropped 4; count of bases not matched to a gene: 14. The CDR3 runs to 17 residues. Germline CDR1 GTSNPN, CDR2 SVGIG (reference sequence). This CDR3 is CAWSRPGQKVWGNTIYF. CDR3 sequence (DNA): TGTGCCTGGAGTAGGCCGGGACAGAAGGTTTGGGGAAACACCATATATTTT.

V and J are TRBV30 and TRBJ2-7; 8 bases line up with TRBD1. J was trimmed by 5 bases and V by 2 bases; bases with no gene match: 5. This CDR3 comprises 13 residues. Germline CDR1 GTSNPN, CDR2 SVGIG (reference sequence). The CDR3 loop reads CAWSLKQGDEQYF. DNA of the CDR3: TGTGCCTGGAGTCTCAAACAGGGGGACGAGCAGTACTTC.

The chain employs TRBV7-2 and TRBJ2-1, with 7 bases lining up with TRBD1. The CDR3 spans 13 residues. V shed 5 bases and J 4 bases; nucleotides not matched to a gene: 2. Germline V gene data show CDR1 as SGHTA and CDR2 as FQGNSA. CDR3 sequence (DNA): TGTGCCAGCAGCCCGGGACAGTACAATGAGCAGTTCTTC. As protein: CASSPGQYNEQFF.

This rearrangement joins TRBV27 to TRBJ1-2; no clear D gene. This CDR3 spans 15 amino acids. V lost 6 bases to trimming and J lost 0 bases, with 14 bases between them. Germline V gene lookup returns CDR1 MNHEY and CDR2 SMNVEV (reference sequence). In DNA, the CDR3 is TGTGCCAGCAGATGCTTGGACTGTCCTAACTATGGCTACACCTTC. Encoded protein: CASRCLDCPNYGYTF.

V is TRBV9 and J is TRBJ2-5, with TRBD1 identical over 7 bases. The length of the CDR3 is 15 residues. J was trimmed by 5 bases and V by 0 bases; bases with no gene match: 7. Germline V gene sequence: CDR1 SGDLS, CDR2 YYNGEE. The CDR3: CASSVDGRGTETQYF. CDR3 nucleotides: TGTGCCAGCAGCGTAGATGGCAGGGGGACGGAGACCCAGTACTTC.

This clone was seen many times. The chain employs TRBV7-2 and TRBJ2-1, with unresolved D. This CDR3 comprises 12 residues. Trimming took 0 bases from V and 9 from J, leaving 6 bases between them. Germline lookup yields CDR1 SGHTA and CDR2 FQGNSA. CDR3 residues: CASSLASIEQFF. Here the CDR3 DNA reads TGTGCCAGCAGCTTAGCCAGTATTGAGCAGTTCTTC.

This clone was seen more than once but under ten times. The chain couples TRBV7-2 to TRBJ1-1; D not certain. Looked up from germline, CDR1 is SGHTA and CDR2 is FQGNSA. The CDR3 is made up of 12 amino acids. Deletions cut 1 base from V and 9 bases from J, with 9 bases between. CDR3 protein: CASSLDSVKAFF. DNA of the CDR3: TGTGCCAGCAGCTTAGACTCGGTAAAAGCTTTCTTT.

Notes on this clone: An end of the junction differs from the germline gene, which may be a read error. The genes are TRBV30 and TRBJ1-1; TRBD1 matches 8 bases. The CDR3 runs to 14 residues. Per germline, CDR1 GTSNPN and CDR2 SVGIG (reference sequence). The CDR3 DNA reads TGTGCCTGGAGTCCCCCCGGCGGGACAGGACCTTCTTACTTT. Encoded protein: CAWSPPGGTGPSYF.

This clone was observed a few times. The chain uses TRBV2 and TRBJ2-5, with 7 bases aligning to TRBD1. V gave up 4 bases and J gave up 4 bases; unmatched junction bases: 0. CDR1 is SNHLY and CDR2 is FYNNEI in the germline V gene. There are 12 residues in the CDR3. The chain's CDR3 is CASSGQGETQYF. The CDR3 DNA reads as TGTGCCAGCAGTGGACAGGGAGAGACCCAGTACTTC.

This clone has only a few counts. The genes are TRBV30 and TRBJ2-7; D is possibly TRBD1 (6 bases). V lost 3 bases to trimming and J lost 3 bases, with 12 bases between them. The CDR3 runs 13 residues. CDR1 GTSNPN and CDR2 SVGIG come from the germline V gene (reference sequence). The CDR3 protein is CAWSAGVGYEQYF. The CDR3 DNA reads TGTGCCTGGAGCGCAGGGGTTGGCTACGAGCAGTACTTC.

The chain links TRBV19 to TRBJ1-6; D is uncertain. The CDR3 totals 14 residues. The germline V and J ends were trimmed by 7 bases and 0 bases, with 7 bases remaining between them. Germline V gene sequence: CDR1 LNHDA, CDR2 SQIVND (reference sequence). The CDR3 bases are TGTGCCAGTAAACTTAACTCCTATAATTCACCCCTCCACTTT. The encoded protein is CASKLNSYNSPLHF.

V usage is TRBV2 and J usage is TRBJ2-1, with D maybe TRBD1 (5 bases). CDR3 length: 13 amino acids. Trimming stripped 7 bases from V and 7 bases from J, with 14 bases between. Germline values: CDR1 SNHLY, CDR2 FYNNEI. The CDR3 region has the DNA TGTGCCAGCAAGCAGGGCACAAATAATGAGCAGTTCTTC. It specifies CASKQGTNNEQFF. The full variable domain, rest sourced from reference TRBV2 and TRBJ2-1, is EPEVTQTPSHQVTQMGQEVILRCVPISNHLYFYWYRQILGQKVEFLVSFYNNEISEKSEIFDDQFSVERPDGSNFTLKIRSTKLEDSAMYFCASKQGTNNEQFFGPGTRLTVL.

The chain joins TRBV29-1 to TRBJ1-3, with TRBD1 matching 9 bases. J was trimmed by 9 bases and V by 7 bases; bases with no gene match: 10. This CDR3 comprises 13 residues. Germline loops: CDR1 SQVTM, CDR2 ANQGSEA. Here the CDR3 DNA reads TGCAGCGCTCAGACAGGGGGTGGAGGCACCATATATTTT. It yields the protein CSAQTGGGGTIYF. The full variable domain, in which reference TRBV29-1 and TRBJ1-3 provide the parts outside the CDR3, is SAVISQKPSRDICQRGTSLTIQCQVDSQVTMMFWYRQQPGQSLTLIATANQGSEATYESGFVIDKFPISRPNLTFSTLTVSNMSPEDSSIYLCSAQTGGGGTIYFGEGSWLTVV.

In nucleotides, the CDR3 is TGTGCCAGCAGCTTAAGTAGCCATTCCACAGATACGCAGTATTTT. Its translation is CASSLSSHSTDTQYF. V is TRBV11-3 and J is TRBJ2-3; D not resolved. The V gene's germline CDR1 is SGHNT and CDR2 YENEEA. The CDR3 is 15 amino acids. Trimming pared 2 bases from V and 2 bases from J, leaving 11 bases between.

The chain joins TRBV7-9 to TRBJ2-7, with 10 bases identical to TRBD1. Germline CDR1 SEHNR, CDR2 FQNEAQ (reference sequence). The CDR3 runs 19 residues. V was clipped by 3 bases and J by 2 bases; unmatched bases: 16. The CDR3: CASSFPTGGQDSIAYEQYF. The CDR3 nucleotides read TGTGCCAGCAGCTTTCCGACAGGGGGCCAAGACTCGATCGCCTACGAGCAGTACTTC.

This clone has more than one count but fewer than ten. V usage is TRBV19 and J usage is TRBJ2-7; TRBD1 agrees at 9 bases. The CDR3 runs to 15 residues. The ends lost 7 bases at V and 5 bases at J; junction bases unmatched: 12. Germline CDR1 and CDR2: LNHDA and SQIVND (reference sequence). The CDR3 protein is CASTKAGDRAHEQYF. The CDR3 region has the DNA TGTGCCAGTACCAAGGCGGGGGACAGGGCTCACGAGCAGTACTTC.

V is TRBV6-5 and J is TRBJ1-4, with D maybe TRBD1 (5 bases). Germline assignment: CDR1 MNHEY and CDR2 SVGAGI. This CDR3 contains 14 residues. V was pared by 8 bases and J by 7 bases, with 17 bases between. As DNA, the CDR3 is TGTGCCAGCCGATTAGGGGATATGGGTGAAAAACTGTTTTTT. As protein: CASRLGDMGEKLFF.

V gene TRBV10-3 combines with J gene TRBJ2-3; no firm D call. Germline loops: CDR1 ENHRY, CDR2 SYGVKD. Between the trimmed V and J ends, which lost 6 bases and 1 base, there was a span of 11 bases. This CDR3 spans 14 amino acids. The CDR3: CAISLDSGTDTQYF. The CDR3 DNA reads TGTGCCATCAGCCTAGATTCGGGCACAGATACGCAGTATTTT.